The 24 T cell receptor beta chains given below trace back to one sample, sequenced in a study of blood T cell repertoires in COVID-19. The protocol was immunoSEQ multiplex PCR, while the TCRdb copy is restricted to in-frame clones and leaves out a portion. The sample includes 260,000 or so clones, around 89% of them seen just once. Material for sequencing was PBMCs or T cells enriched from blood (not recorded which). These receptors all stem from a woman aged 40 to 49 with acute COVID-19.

CDR3 protein: CASSFGANTEAFF. DNA for the CDR3: TGTGCCAGCAGTTTTGGAGCGAACACTGAAGCTTTCTTT. This rearrangement joins TRBV12-3 or TRBV12-4 to TRBJ1-1; D is undetermined. The CDR3 is 13 residues long. V was shortened by 3 bases and J by 1 base, with 6 bases between the two germline ends.

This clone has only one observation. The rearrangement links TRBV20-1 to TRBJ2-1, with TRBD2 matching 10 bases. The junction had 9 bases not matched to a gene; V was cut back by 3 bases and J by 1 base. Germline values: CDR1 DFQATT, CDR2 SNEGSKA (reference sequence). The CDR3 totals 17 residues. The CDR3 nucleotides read TGCAGTGCTAGTAGTCTAGCGGGAGTTGGTTCCTACAATGAGCAGTTCTTC. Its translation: CSASSLAGVGSYNEQFF.

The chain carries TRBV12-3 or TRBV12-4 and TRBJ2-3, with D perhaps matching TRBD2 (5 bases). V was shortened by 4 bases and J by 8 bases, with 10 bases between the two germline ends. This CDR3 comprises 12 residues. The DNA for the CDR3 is TGTGCCAGCAGTTGGACTCAGATTACGCAGTATTTT. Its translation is CASSWTQITQYF.

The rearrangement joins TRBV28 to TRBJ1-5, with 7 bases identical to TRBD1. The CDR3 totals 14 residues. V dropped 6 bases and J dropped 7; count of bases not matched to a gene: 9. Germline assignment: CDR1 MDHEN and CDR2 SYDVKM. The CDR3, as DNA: TGTGCCAGCAGCACACAGGGGTATTGGCAGCCCCAGCATTTT. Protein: CASSTQGYWQPQHF.

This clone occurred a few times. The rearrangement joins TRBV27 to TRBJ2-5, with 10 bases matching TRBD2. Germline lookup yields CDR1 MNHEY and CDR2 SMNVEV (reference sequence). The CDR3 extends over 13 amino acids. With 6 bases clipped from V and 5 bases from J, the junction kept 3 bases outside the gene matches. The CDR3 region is CASRGAGGETQYF. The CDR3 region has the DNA TGTGCCAGCAGGGGAGCGGGGGGGGAGACCCAGTACTTC.

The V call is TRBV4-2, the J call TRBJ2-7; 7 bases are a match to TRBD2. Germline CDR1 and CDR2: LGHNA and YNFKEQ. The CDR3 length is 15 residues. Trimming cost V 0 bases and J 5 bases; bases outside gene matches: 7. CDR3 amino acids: CASSQDLREMDEQYF. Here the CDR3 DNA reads TGTGCCAGCAGCCAAGATTTGCGGGAGATGGACGAGCAGTACTTC.

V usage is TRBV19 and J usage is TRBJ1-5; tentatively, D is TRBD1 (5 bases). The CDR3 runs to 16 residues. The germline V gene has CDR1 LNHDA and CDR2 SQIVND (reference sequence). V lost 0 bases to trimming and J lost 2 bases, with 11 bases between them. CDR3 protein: CASSIEVIGGNQPQHF. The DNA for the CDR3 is TGTGCCAGTAGTATAGAAGTGATAGGGGGCAATCAGCCCCAGCATTTT.

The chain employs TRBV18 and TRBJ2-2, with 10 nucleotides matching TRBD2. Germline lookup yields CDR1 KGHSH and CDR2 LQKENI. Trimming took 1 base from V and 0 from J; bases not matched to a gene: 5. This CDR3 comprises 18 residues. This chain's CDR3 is CASSPQLAGGTNTGELFF. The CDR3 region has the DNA TGTGCCAGCTCACCACAATTAGCGGGAGGAACGAACACCGGGGAGCTGTTTTTT.

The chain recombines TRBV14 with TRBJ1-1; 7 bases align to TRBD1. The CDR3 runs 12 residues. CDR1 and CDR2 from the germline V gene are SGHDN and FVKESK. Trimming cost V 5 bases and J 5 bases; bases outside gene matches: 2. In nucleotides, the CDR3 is TGTGCCAGCAGCAAACAGGGGACTGAAGCTTTCTTT. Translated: CASSKQGTEAFF.

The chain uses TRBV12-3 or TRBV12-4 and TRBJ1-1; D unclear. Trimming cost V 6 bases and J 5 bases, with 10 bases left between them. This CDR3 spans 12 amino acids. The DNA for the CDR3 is TGTGCCAGCAGACCCCGAGGGACTGAAGCTTTCTTT. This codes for CASRPRGTEAFF.

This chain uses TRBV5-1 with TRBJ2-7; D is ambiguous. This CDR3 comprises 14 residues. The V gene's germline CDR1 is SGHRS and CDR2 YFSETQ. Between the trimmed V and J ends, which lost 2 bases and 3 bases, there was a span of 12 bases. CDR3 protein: CASSLSTELYEQYF. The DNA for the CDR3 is TGCGCCAGCAGCTTATCCACAGAGCTCTACGAGCAGTACTTC.

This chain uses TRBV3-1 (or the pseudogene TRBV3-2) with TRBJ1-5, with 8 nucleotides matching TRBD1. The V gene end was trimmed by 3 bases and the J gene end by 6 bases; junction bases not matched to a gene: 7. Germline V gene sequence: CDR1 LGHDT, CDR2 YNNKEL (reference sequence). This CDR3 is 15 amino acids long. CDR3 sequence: CASSQQAGGGQPQHF. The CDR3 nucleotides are TGTGCCAGCAGCCAGCAGGCAGGGGGCGGTCAGCCCCAGCATTTT.

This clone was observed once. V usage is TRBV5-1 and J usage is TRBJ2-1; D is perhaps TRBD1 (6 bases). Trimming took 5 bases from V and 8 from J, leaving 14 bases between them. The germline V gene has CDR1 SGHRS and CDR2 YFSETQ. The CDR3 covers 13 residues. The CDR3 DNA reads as TGCGCCAGCAGTGGGGCAGGGGTGTATGAGCAGTTCTTC. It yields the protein CASSGAGVYEQFF.

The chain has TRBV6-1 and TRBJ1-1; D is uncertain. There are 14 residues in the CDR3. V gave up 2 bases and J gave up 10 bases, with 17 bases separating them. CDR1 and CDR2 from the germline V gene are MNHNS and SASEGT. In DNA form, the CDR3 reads TGTGCCAGCAGTGAATCCGCTTCGGTGTTCGGAGCTTTCTTT. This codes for CASSESASVFGAFF.

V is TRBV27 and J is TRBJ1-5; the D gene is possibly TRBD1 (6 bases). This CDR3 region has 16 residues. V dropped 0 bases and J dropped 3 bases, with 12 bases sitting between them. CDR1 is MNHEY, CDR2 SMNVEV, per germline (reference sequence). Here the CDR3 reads CASSLSGQSFNQPQHF. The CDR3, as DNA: TGTGCCAGCAGTTTATCGGGACAAAGTTTCAATCAGCCCCAGCATTTT.

CDR3 sequence: CASSITSISNQPQHF. The CDR3 coding sequence is TGTGCCAGTAGTATAACTAGTATTAGCAATCAGCCCCAGCATTTT. The chain has TRBV19 and TRBJ1-5; D remains unclear. CDR1 and CDR2 from the germline V gene are LNHDA and SQIVND (reference sequence). V was cut by 2 bases and J by 0 bases, with 8 bases left in between. CDR3 length: 15 amino acids.

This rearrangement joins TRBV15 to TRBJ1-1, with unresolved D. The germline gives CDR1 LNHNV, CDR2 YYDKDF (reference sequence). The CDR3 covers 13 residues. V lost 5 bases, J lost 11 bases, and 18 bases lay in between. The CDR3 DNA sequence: TGTGCCACCAGCGAAGGACTGGCACTGTGGGCTTTCTTT. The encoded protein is CATSEGLALWAFF.

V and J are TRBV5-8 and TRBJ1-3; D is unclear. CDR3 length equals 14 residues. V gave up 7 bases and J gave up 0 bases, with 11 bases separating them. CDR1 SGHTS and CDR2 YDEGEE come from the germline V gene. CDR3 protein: CASLLFLSGNTIYF. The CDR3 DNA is TGTGCCAGCCTCCTTTTCCTCTCTGGAAACACCATATATTTT.

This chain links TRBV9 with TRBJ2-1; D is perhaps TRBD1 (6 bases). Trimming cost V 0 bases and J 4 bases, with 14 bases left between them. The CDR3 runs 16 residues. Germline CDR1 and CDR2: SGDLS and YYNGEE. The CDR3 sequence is CASSVVGRGSYNEQFF. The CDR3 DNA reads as TGTGCCAGCAGCGTAGTTGGCAGGGGATCGTACAATGAGCAGTTCTTC.

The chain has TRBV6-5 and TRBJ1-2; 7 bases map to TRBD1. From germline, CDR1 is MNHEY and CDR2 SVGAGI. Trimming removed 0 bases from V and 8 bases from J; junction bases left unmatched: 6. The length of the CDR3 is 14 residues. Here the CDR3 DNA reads TGTGCCAGCAGTTACTCGGCAGGGGGTGGCGGCTACACCTTC. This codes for CASSYSAGGGGYTF.

The CDR3 loop is CATRGQAGTEAFF. In nucleotides, the CDR3 is TGTGCCACCAGAGGACAGGCGGGCACTGAAGCTTTCTTT. The V gene is TRBV24-1, the J gene TRBJ1-1; TRBD1 matches 7 bases. The V and J ends lost 7 bases and 4 bases, in that order; junction bases with no gene match: 5. Per germline, CDR1 KGHDR and CDR2 SFDVKD. The CDR3 covers 13 residues.

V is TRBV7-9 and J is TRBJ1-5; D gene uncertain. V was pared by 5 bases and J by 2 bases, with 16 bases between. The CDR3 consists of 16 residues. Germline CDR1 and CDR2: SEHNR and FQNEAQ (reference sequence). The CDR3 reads CASSAAGLVGNQPQHF. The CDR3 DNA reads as TGTGCCAGCAGCGCCGCGGGGTTGGTAGGCAATCAGCCCCAGCATTTT.

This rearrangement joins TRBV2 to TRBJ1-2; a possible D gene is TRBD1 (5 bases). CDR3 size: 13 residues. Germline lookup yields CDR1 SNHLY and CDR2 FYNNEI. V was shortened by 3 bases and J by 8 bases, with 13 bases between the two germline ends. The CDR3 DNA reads TGTGCCAGCAGTGAGGGGGGTCTGGACGGCTACACCTTC. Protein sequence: CASSEGGLDGYTF.

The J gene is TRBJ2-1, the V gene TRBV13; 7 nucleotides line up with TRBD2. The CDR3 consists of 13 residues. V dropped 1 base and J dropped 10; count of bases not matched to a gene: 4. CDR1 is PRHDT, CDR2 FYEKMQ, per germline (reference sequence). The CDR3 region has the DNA TGTGCCAGCAGCTTAGCGGGGAGGGGCGAGCAGTTCTTC. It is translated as CASSLAGRGEQFF.